This T cell receptor beta chain was documented in a study of spatial heterogeneity in lung cancer. Study-wide context: Raw reads showed each unique TCR and UMI combination turning up more than ten times on average.

As for time point: sample taken at primary tumor resection. One entry per CDR3 protein, called by TCRdb with MiXCR from the 5' RACE reads. This table has 700 or so distinct CDR3 sequences, roughly two fifths appearing once. Study conclusions and caveats: Expanded intratumoral alpha and beta TCR counts tracked tumor mutation counts.

In the case of this clonotype: What it recognizes is unknown.

The CDR3 runs 15 residues. Germline assignment: CDR1 DFQATT and CDR2 SNEGSKA (reference sequence). V shed 4 bases, J shed 2 bases, and the junction held 9 bases outside the gene matches. This sample comprised lung tumor tissue, obtained at surgery. The chain joins TRBV20-1 to TRBJ1-1, with 8 nucleotides matching TRBD1. This sequence originates from a male donor with early-stage non-small cell lung cancer. The CDR3 DNA reads as TGCAGTGCTATTCAGGGGGCGGTTAAAAACACTGAAGCTTTCTTT. It encodes CSAIQGAVKNTEAFF.